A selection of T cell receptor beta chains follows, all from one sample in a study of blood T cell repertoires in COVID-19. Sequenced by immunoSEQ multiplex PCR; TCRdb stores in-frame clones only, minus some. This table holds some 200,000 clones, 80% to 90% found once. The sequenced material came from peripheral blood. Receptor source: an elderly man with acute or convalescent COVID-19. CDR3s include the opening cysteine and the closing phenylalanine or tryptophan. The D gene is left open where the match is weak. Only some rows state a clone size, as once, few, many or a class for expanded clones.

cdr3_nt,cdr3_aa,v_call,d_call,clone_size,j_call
TGTGCCAGCTCACTTGGACTAGCGGGCGCCTTGGGTACCGGGGAGCTGTTTTTT,CASSLGLAGALGTGELFF,TRBV18,TRBD2,few,TRBJ2-2
TGTGCCAGCAGCGCAAGAGGGACAGGGAACGCTAACTATGGCTACACCTTC,CASSARGTGNANYGYTF,TRBV7-2,TRBD1,NA,TRBJ1-2
TGTGCCACCAGTGACACTAGCGGGAAGGCCACCGGGGAGCTGTTTTTT,CATSDTSGKATGELFF,TRBV24-1,TRBD2,NA,TRBJ2-2
TGTGCCAGCGGTTCAAATTCCGGGACAGCCTCCTACAATGAGCAGTTCTTC,CASGSNSGTASYNEQFF,TRBV3-1/TRBV3-2,TRBD1,NA,TRBJ2-1
TGTGCCAGCAGCGTCGGGACTAGCGGTGCTTACAATGAGCAGTTCTTC,CASSVGTSGAYNEQFF,TRBV5-4,TRBD2,NA,TRBJ2-1
TGTGCCAGCAGTGAGGGTGTGACTCGTATCACAGATACGCAGTATTTT,CASSEGVTRITDTQYF,TRBV25-1,NA,NA,TRBJ2-3
TGTGCCAGCATCTCGGGGACTAGCGGGAGGGCTCGCAATGAGCAGTTCTTC,CASISGTSGRARNEQFF,TRBV28,TRBD2,NA,TRBJ2-1
TGTGCCAGTAGTATCAGCCGGGACAGATTTTCGTATAATTCACCCCTCCACTTT,CASSISRDRFSYNSPLHF,TRBV19,TRBD1,NA,TRBJ1-6
TGCGCCAGCAGCCCGGGGAGAACTAGCGGAGGCACAGATACGCAGTATTTT,CASSPGRTSGGTDTQYF,TRBV5-1,TRBD2,NA,TRBJ2-3
TGTGCCAGCAGCCAAAGCGGGACCGTCTATAATTCACCCCTCCACTTT,CASSQSGTVYNSPLHF,TRBV3-1/TRBV3-2,NA,NA,TRBJ1-6